Presented here are 13 T cell receptor beta chains from one specimen sequenced in a study of T-cell memory formation after mild COVID-19. Each CDR3 protein gets one entry after TCRdb re-called the 5' RACE reads with MiXCR. The table includes about 140,000 distinct CDR3 sequences, more than 13% detected once. Sequencing input: PBMCs or a T cell subset sorted from them (not recorded which). These receptors all come from an adult woman who had mild COVID-19 (a few samples of this study predate the infection). Cell type and time point are not known.

This chain uses TRBV6-2 or TRBV6-3 with TRBJ2-1; TRBD2 matches at 9 bases. The CDR3 is 12 amino acids. The germline gives CDR1 MNHEY, CDR2 SVGEGT. J lost 11 bases, V lost 5 bases, and 4 bases had no gene match. The CDR3 DNA is TGTGCCAGCAGTAGCCCTAGCGGGAAGCAGTTCTTC. Amino acid sequence: CASSSPSGKQFF.

This clonotype was picked up many times. The chain recombines TRBV4-3 with TRBJ2-1, with no clear D. Per the germline V gene, CDR1 is LGHNA and CDR2 is YSLEER. The CDR3 consists of 13 residues. With 0 bases removed from V and 8 bases from J, the gap between germline ends came to 8 bases. The CDR3 reads CASSQDMGYEQFF. The CDR3 bases are TGCGCCAGCAGCCAAGATATGGGTTATGAGCAGTTCTTC.

This clonotype was recorded a few times. V usage is TRBV7-8 and J usage is TRBJ2-1; the match to TRBD1 covers 9 bases. Germline V CDR1 and CDR2: SGHVS, FQNEAQ. V trimming: 4 bases; J trimming: 4 bases; junction bases outside the gene matches: 8. The CDR3 covers 16 residues. CDR3 nucleotide sequence: TGTGCCAGCAGCTCAGCGGCCGGGACAGGGTACAATGAGCAGTTCTTC. It yields the protein CASSSAAGTGYNEQFF.

This clonotype was detected only a few times. The chain uses TRBV13 and TRBJ2-3; 8 nucleotides agree with TRBD2. Germline lookup yields CDR1 PRHDT and CDR2 FYEKMQ (reference sequence). Losses at the gene ends were 5 bases for V and 0 bases for J; bases not matched to a gene: 4. The CDR3 spans 15 residues. The CDR3 reads CASSLTSDSTDTQYF. In DNA, the CDR3 is TGTGCCAGCAGCCTGACTAGCGACAGCACAGATACGCAGTATTTT.

The V call is TRBV5-1, the J call TRBJ1-1; 8 nucleotides match TRBD1. Germline CDR1 SGHRS, CDR2 YFSETQ. V lost 3 bases and J lost 0; bases outside the gene matches: 4. The CDR3 has 15 amino acids. CDR3 protein: CASSSRQGMNTEAFF. Written as DNA, the CDR3 is TGCGCCAGCAGCTCCCGACAGGGGATGAACACTGAAGCTTTCTTT.

There are many counts of this clonotype. The gene calls are TRBV3-1 and TRBJ1-2; D is uncertain. The CDR3 has 17 residues. Germline values: CDR1 LGHDT, CDR2 YNNKEL (reference sequence). V shed 4 bases and J shed 2 bases, with 20 bases lying between them. The CDR3 DNA reads as TGTGCCAGCAGCCTCGCGTACGTGGGGTACGTGAACTATGGCTACACCTTC. Translation gives CASSLAYVGYVNYGYTF.

This clonotype was detected only a few times. The chain has TRBV4-1 and TRBJ1-1, with TRBD1 matching over 7 bases. With 4 bases clipped from V and 3 bases from J, the junction kept 8 bases outside the gene matches. The CDR3 is made up of 15 amino acids. Germline V gene sequence: CDR1 MGHRA, CDR2 YSYEKL. The DNA for the CDR3 is TGCGCCAGCAGCCTAACGACAGGGTCGGACACTGAAGCTTTCTTT. Translating it yields CASSLTTGSDTEAFF.

This clonotype appeared many times. The chain is built from TRBV12-3 or TRBV12-4 and TRBJ2-1, with 10 bases lining up with TRBD1. This CDR3 comprises 15 residues. With V trimmed by 5 bases and J by 3 bases, 4 bases remained unmatched. The DNA of the CDR3 is TGTGCCAGCAGTCCCCGGACAGGGGGCTACAATGAGCAGTTCTTC. This translates into CASSPRTGGYNEQFF.

The chain links TRBV7-2 to TRBJ2-2, with TRBD2 matching 9 bases. The CDR3 sequence is 17 residues long. J gave up 6 bases and V 2 bases, and 10 bases lay outside the gene matches. Germline V CDR1 and CDR2: SGHTA, FQGNSA. CDR3 DNA: TGTGCCAGCAGCTTATTTGCGGGGGGGCGAGTAGCCGGGGAGCTGTTTTTT. This gives the protein CASSLFAGGRVAGELFF.

This chain connects TRBV19 to TRBJ1-1; D remains unclear. With 3 bases removed from V and 3 bases from J, the gap between germline ends came to 8 bases. Germline V gene data show CDR1 as LNHDA and CDR2 as SQIVND (reference sequence). CDR3 length equals 13 residues. CDR3 residues: CASSINMDTEAFF. The CDR3, as DNA: TGTGCCAGTAGTATCAATATGGACACTGAAGCTTTCTTT.

This clonotype came up a few times. This chain joins TRBV7-9 and TRBJ1-2, with D unresolved. CDR3 length: 15 amino acids. Germline V gives CDR1 SEHNR, CDR2 FQNEAQ (reference sequence). V lost 8 bases and J 0 bases, leaving 16 bases between the germline ends. The CDR3 protein is CASGIIPRANYGYTF. The CDR3 bases are TGTGCCAGCGGGATAATTCCGAGAGCTAACTATGGCTACACCTTC.

Only a few counts were recorded for this clonotype. The V and J genes are TRBV7-8 and TRBJ2-1; the D is unclear. V lost 5 bases to trimming and J lost 0 bases, with 11 bases between them. Germline assignment: CDR1 SGHVS and CDR2 FQNEAQ. CDR3 length: 15 amino acids. CDR3 in amino acids: CASSRTESSYNEQFF. The CDR3 coding sequence is TGTGCCAGCAGCCGCACGGAAAGCTCCTACAATGAGCAGTTCTTC. The full variable domain, with the rest looked up from reference TRBV7-8 and TRBJ2-1, is GAGVSQSPRYKVAKRGQDVALRCDPISGHVSLFWYQQALGQGPEFLTYFQNEAQLDKSGLPSDRFFAERPEGSVSTLKIQRTQQEDSAVYLCASSRTESSYNEQFFGPGTRLTVL.

The rearrangement uses TRBV6-5 and TRBJ2-1; TRBD1 might be the D (6 bases). Trimming removed 6 bases at V and 10 bases at J, with 13 bases between. CDR1 and CDR2 (germline): MNHEY, SVGAGI. The CDR3 is made up of 12 amino acids. CDR3 loop: CASSLQGSEQFF. The DNA for the CDR3 is TGTGCCAGCAGCTTACAGGGATCGGAGCAGTTCTTC.